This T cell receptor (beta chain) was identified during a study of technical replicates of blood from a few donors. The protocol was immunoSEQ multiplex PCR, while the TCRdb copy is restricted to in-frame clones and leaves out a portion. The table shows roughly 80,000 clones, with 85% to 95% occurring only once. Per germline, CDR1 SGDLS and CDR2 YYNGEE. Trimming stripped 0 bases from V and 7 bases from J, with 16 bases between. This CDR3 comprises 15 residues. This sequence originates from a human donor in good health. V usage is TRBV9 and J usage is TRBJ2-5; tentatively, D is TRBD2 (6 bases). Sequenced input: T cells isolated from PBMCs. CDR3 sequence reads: CASSVDLGGSGTQYF. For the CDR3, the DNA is TGTGCCAGCAGCGTAGACTTGGGAGGCTCAGGGACCCAGTACTTC.